The clone carrying this TCR beta chain showed up just a few times. Antigen specificity is unknown. For the diagnoses, clinical symptoms, serum thyroxine and TRAb, thyroid ultrasound and orbital computed tomography were used. These data are taken from a study of T cells in Graves' hyperthyroidism and ophthalmopathy. Whole-study findings and limits: Clonotypes that were expanded in thyroid above 0.001 mostly appeared in blood too.

V was pared by 2 bases and J by 2 bases, with 12 bases between. CDR1 SGHVS and CDR2 FNYEAQ come from the germline V gene. This CDR3 comprises 15 residues. TCR beta CDR3 regions were amplified from RNA. The HTBI primer set served for first-round RT-PCR of the TCR CDR3. Each CDR3 protein is one row after TCRdb ran MiXCR on the multiplex PCR reads. The data contain under 650,000 distinct CDR3 sequences, 15% to 20% of them seen just once; the ten biggest clones take up around 3.9%. The sequencing input was blood. The rearrangement links TRBV7-6 to TRBJ1-1, with no clear D. This receptor was taken from a woman under 40 with Graves' hyperthyroidism. The chain's CDR3 is CASSLSGVSNTEAFF. DNA of the CDR3: TGTGCCAGCAGCTTAAGTGGGGTTTCAAACACTGAAGCTTTCTTT.